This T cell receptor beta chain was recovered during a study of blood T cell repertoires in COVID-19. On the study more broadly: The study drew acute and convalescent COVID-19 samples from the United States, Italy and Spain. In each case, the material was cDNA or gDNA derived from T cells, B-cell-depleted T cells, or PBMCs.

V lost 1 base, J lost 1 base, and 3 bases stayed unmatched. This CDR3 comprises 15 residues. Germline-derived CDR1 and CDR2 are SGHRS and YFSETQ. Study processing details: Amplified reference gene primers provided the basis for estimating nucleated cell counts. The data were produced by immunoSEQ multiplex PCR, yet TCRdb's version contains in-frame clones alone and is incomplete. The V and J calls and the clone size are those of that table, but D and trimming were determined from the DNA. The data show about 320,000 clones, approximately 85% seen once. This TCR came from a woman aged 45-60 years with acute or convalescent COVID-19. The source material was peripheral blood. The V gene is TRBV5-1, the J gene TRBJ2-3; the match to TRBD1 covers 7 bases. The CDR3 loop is CASSLQGVGTDTQYF. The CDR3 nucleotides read TGCGCCAGCAGCTTGCAGGGGGTGGGCACAGATACGCAGTATTTT.